This entry features one T cell receptor beta chain sequence. The antigen remains undetermined. The CDR3 contains 16 residues. V was cut by 2 bases and J by 7 bases, with 20 bases left in between. Germline CDR1 reads MNHEY; CDR2 reads SMNVEV (reference sequence). This sample stems from a study of shared clonotypes between healthy human individuals. Across the whole study: In total, the donors were a couple of women and a few men aged 18 to 49. The plates for each donor numbered three CD4 naive, three CD4 memory, two CD8 naive and one CD8 memory.

Findings and caveats of the study: All-four-donor shared clonotypes had higher generation probabilities than non-shared clonotypes did. Shared clonotypes: approximately 5% naive CD4, about 3.3% naive CD8, less than 2.5% memory CD4, roughly 0.4% memory CD8.

Naive CD8 isolation took CD45RO-negative cells positively selected for CCR7 and excluded terminally differentiated effector memory CD45RA+ cells. Generated by immunoSEQ multiplex PCR, the TCRdb table keeps only in-frame clones and is missing some. In the table there are about 2.2 million clones, 85% to 95% of which are singletons. The clonotype originates from a man aged 18 to 35 in good health. Some clones in this sample may be carry-over from other donors' samples. The chain joins TRBV27 to TRBJ2-5; possibly TRBD1 for D (7 bases). What was sequenced was naive CD8+ T cells from PBMCs. The CDR3 sequence is CASSLNAAGGGPTQYF. The CDR3 DNA sequence: TGTGCCAGCAGTTTAAACGCCGCAGGGGGAGGCCCGACCCAGTACTTC.